The rows below give T cell receptor beta chains drawn from one sample of a study of sequential checkpoint blockade in melanoma. Libraries were prepared by immunoSEQ multiplex PCR; TCRdb keeps only in-frame clonotypes and omits some of them. The sample contains approximately 26,000 clones, 70% to 80% of which appear only once. The source material was CD8+ T cells sorted from blood (inferred from file names), sampled from a patient given nivolumab and ipilimumab in sequence. These receptors came from a human donor with melanoma. Each CDR3 is given with its conserved first and last residue. The D gene is left open where the match is weak. Size values are once, few and many counts, or a class for expanded clones, and some rows have none.

V gene	clone size	J gene	D gene	CDR3 protein	CDR3 DNA
TRBV9	once	TRBJ2-3	TRBD2	CASSVSLAATDTQYF	TGTGCCAGCAGCGTAAGCCTAGCGGCCACAGATACGCAGTATTTT
TRBV7-9	NA	TRBJ2-2	NA	CASRQVDDTGELFF	TGTGCCAGCAGACAGGTTGACGACACCGGGGAGCTGTTTTTT
TRBV7-9	NA	TRBJ2-2	NA	CASSLVRIRPGATGELFF	TGTGCCAGCAGCTTAGTACGTATACGACCAGGGGCGACCGGGGAGCTGTTTTTT
TRBV7-6	NA	TRBJ2-3	TRBD2	CASSPLAAGDTQYF	TGTGCCAGCAGCCCTCTAGCGGCGGGCGATACGCAGTATTTT
TRBV19	once	TRBJ2-1	TRBD2	CASSLGTSYYNEQFF	TGTGCCAGTAGTTTGGGGACTAGCTACTACAATGAGCAGTTCTTC
TRBV19	NA	TRBJ2-5	NA	CASNQGAETQYF	TGTGCCAGTAACCAGGGTGCAGAGACCCAGTACTTC
TRBV10-3	few	TRBJ2-7	TRBD2	CAIRTSGRYEQYF	TGTGCCATAAGGACTAGCGGGAGGTACGAGCAGTACTTC
TRBV7-9	NA	TRBJ2-2	NA	CASSFGGGAGELFF	TGTGCCAGCAGCTTTGGCGGCGGCGCCGGGGAGCTGTTTTTT
TRBV29-1	once	TRBJ1-1	TRBD1	CSVAGGQGASEAFF	TGCAGCGTTGCCGGGGGACAGGGGGCCTCTGAAGCTTTCTTT
TRBV4-3	few	TRBJ1-3	TRBD1	CASSPRTGTGNTIYF	TGCGCCAGCAGCCCCAGGACAGGGACTGGAAACACCATATATTTT
TRBV19	medium-sized	TRBJ1-1	NA	CASSIEVLNTEAFF	TGTGCCAGTAGTATTGAGGTTTTGAACACTGAAGCTTTCTTT
TRBV4-1	once	TRBJ2-7	TRBD2	CASSPTSQAGDLSYEQYF	TGCGCCAGCAGCCCGACTTCCCAAGCGGGAGATTTATCCTACGAGCAGTACTTC
TRBV4-3	NA	TRBJ2-3	NA	CASSQGEVGTDTQYF	TGCGCCAGCAGCCAAGGCGAGGTTGGCACAGATACGCAGTATTTT
TRBV19	once	TRBJ1-2	TRBD1	CASSMKTGSGYTF	TGTGCCAGTAGTATGAAGACAGGGAGTGGCTACACCTTC
TRBV19	NA	TRBJ2-7	NA	CASSILQGGEQYF	TGTGCCAGTAGTATACTACAGGGTGGGGAGCAGTACTTC